The clone carrying this T cell receptor beta chain showed up many times. From RNA, the CDR3 regions of TCR beta chains were amplified and sequenced. After a first-round RT-PCR with HTBI primers, a second-round multiplex PCR was run. Each CDR3 protein gets one entry after TCRdb re-called the multiplex PCR reads with MiXCR. There are about 500,000 distinct CDR3 sequences in the sample; around 15% occur only once, and about 9.4% lies in the top ten. The data belong to a study of Graves' ophthalmopathy and Graves' hyperthyroidism. The CDR3 runs to 14 residues. With 2 bases clipped from V and 6 bases from J, the junction kept 7 bases outside the gene matches. From germline, CDR1 is MNHEY and CDR2 SVGEGT.

The receptor comes from a woman in her twenties or thirties with Graves' ophthalmopathy. Sample: blood. The chain recombines TRBV6-2 or TRBV6-3 with TRBJ2-7, with 7 bases matching TRBD1. The CDR3 coding sequence is TGTGCCAGCAGTTACAAGACAGGGCGAAGCGAGCAGTACTTC. It yields the protein CASSYKTGRSEQYF.